This T cell receptor beta chain was sequenced for a study of blood T cell repertoires in COVID-19. Some clones are missing from TCRdb's copy, which holds only in-frame ones; the method was immunoSEQ multiplex PCR. The sample shows fewer than 120,000 clones, 76% of them seen only once. J was trimmed by 0 bases and V by 4 bases; bases with no gene match: 8. The CDR3 sequence is 17 residues long. From germline, CDR1 is SGDLS and CDR2 YYNGEE. The sequence was collected from a woman of 80 years or more with acute or convalescent COVID-19. This chain links TRBV9 with TRBJ1-3; 9 nucleotides agree with TRBD1. The sequencing input was peripheral blood. DNA for the CDR3: TGTGCCAGCAGCTTAGGACAGGGGCCAGGCTCTGGAAACACCATATATTTT. This translates into CASSLGQGPGSGNTIYF.